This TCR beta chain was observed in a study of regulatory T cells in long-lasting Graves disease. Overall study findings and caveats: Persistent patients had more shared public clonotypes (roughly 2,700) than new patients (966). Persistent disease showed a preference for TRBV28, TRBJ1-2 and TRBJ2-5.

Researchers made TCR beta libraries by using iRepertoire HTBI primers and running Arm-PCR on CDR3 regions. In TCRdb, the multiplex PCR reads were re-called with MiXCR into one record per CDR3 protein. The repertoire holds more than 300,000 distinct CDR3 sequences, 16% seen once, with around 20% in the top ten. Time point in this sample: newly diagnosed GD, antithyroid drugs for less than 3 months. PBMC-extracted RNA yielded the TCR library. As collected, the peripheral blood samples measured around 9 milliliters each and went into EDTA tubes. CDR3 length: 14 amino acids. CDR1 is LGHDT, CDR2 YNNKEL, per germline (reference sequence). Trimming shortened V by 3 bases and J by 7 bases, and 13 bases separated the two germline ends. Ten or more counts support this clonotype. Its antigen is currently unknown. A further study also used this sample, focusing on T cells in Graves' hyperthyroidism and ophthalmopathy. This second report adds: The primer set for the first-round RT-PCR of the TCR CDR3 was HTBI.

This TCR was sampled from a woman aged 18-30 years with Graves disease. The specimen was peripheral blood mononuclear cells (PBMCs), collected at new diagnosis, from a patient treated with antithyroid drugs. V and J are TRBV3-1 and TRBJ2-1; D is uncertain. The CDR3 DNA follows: TGTGCCAGCAGCCAGCGGACCCGTTGGAATGAGCAGTTCTTC. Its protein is CASSQRTRWNEQFF.